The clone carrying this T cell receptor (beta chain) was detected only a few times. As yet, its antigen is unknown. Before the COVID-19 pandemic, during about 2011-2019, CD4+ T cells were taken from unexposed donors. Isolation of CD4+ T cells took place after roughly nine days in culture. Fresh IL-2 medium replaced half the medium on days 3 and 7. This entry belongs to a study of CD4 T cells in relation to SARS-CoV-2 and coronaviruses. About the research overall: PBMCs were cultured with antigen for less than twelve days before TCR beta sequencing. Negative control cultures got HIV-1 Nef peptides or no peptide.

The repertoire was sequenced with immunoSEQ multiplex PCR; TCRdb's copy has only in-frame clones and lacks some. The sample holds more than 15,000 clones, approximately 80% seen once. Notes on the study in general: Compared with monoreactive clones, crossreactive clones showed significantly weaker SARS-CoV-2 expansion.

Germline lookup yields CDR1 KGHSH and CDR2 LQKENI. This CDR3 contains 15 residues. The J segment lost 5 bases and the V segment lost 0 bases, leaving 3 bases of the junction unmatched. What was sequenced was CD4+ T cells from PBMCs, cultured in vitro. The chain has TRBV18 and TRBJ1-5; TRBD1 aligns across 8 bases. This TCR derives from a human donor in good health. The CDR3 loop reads CASSPPGTGYQPQHF. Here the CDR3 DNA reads TGTGCCAGCTCACCACCCGGGACAGGCTATCAGCCCCAGCATTTT. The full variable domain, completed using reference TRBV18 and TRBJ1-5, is NAGVMQNPRHLVRRRGQEARLRCSPMKGHSHVYWYRQLPEEGLKFMVYLQKENIIDESGMPKERFSAEFPKEGPSILRIQQVVRGDSAAYFCASSPPGTGYQPQHFGDGTRLSIL.